This TCR beta chain is from a study of breast tumors, draining lymph nodes, adjacent tissues. Study-wide findings and caveats: Tumor TCR diversity was below lymph nodes but above nontumor tissue.

V lost 7 bases and J 1 base, leaving 14 bases between the germline ends. CDR1 and CDR2 from the germline V gene are DFQATT and SNEGSKA (reference sequence). The CDR3 loop spans 13 amino acids. The sample holds many counts of this clonotype. Its cognate antigen is unknown. TCRdb used MiXCR to reprocess the multiplex PCR reads, holding one entry per CDR3 protein. This table has 150,000 to 200,000 distinct CDR3 sequences, around 29% appearing once. Breast cancer patients provided tissue from their axillary draining lymph nodes. This TCR derives from a female donor with breast cancer. Some clones in this sample may be carry-over from other donors' samples. The chain links TRBV20-1 to TRBJ2-7; D not certain. Material for sequencing was axillary lymph node tissue. The CDR3: CSVPRPGSYEQYF. For the CDR3, the DNA is TGCAGTGTCCCGCGGCCAGGATCCTACGAGCAGTACTTC.